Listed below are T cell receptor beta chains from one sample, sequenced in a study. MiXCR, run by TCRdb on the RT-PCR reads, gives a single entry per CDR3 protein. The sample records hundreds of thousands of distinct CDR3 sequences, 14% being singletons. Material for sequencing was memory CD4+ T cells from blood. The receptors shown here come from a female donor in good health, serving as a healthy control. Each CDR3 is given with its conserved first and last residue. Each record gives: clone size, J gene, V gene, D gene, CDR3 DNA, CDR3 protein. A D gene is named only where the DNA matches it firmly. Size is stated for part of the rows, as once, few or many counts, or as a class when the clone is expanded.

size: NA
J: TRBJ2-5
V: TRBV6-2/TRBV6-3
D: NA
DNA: TGTGCCAGCAGTTGGGGACACCAGTGGGAGACCCAGTACTTC
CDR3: CASSWGHQWETQYF

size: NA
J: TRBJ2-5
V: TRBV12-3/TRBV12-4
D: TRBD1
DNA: TGTTCCAGCAGCTTCAACAGGGGGCGGGGAGAGACCCAGTACTTC
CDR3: CSSSFNRGRGETQYF

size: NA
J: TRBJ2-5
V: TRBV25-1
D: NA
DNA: TGTGCCAGCAGTGAATTGGAGGGAGCGGGAGAGACCCAGTACTTC
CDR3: CASSELEGAGETQYF

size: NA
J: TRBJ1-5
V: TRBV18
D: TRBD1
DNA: TGTGCCAGCTCACCAGGACAGGGCCAATATAGCAATCAGCCCCAGCATTTT
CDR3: CASSPGQGQYSNQPQHF

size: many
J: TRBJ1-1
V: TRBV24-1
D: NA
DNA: TGTGCCACCGCGGACGGGAACACTGAAGCTTTCTTT
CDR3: CATADGNTEAFF

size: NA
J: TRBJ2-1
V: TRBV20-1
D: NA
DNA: TGCAGTGGCAGGGTGGGACGGACGTTTGACTACAATGAGCAGTTCTTC
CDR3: CSGRVGRTFDYNEQFF

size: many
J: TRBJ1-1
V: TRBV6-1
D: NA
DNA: TGTGCCAGCAGTGAACAGGGTGGCACTGAAGCTTTCTTT
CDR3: CASSEQGGTEAFF

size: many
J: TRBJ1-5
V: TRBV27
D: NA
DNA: TGTGCCAGCAGTGTCAGGGGTCAGCCCCAGCATTTT
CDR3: CASSVRGQPQHF

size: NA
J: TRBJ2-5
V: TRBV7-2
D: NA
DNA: TGTGCCAGCAGCGTTAAATGGGGTTCCCAAGAGACCCAGTACTTC
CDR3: CASSVKWGSQETQYF

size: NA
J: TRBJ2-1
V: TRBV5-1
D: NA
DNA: TGCGCCAGCAGCTTGGGGGACCCCACCTACAATGAGCAGTTCTTC
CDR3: CASSLGDPTYNEQFF

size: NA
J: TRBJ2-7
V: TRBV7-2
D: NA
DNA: TGTGCCAGCAGCTTAGTAATTTTC
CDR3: CASSLVIF

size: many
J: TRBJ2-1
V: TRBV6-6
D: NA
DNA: TGTGCCAGCTCGCGGCAGGGAAGCTCCTACAATGAGCAGTTCTTC
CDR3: CASSRQGSSYNEQFF

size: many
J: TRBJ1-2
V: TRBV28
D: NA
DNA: TGTGCCAGCAGCACCGGCTCCGGGAATTATGGCTACACCTTC
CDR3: CASSTGSGNYGYTF

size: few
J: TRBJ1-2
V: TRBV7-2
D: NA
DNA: TGTGCCAGCAGCTTAGCACCGGGGCCCTATGGCTACACCTTC
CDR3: CASSLAPGPYGYTF

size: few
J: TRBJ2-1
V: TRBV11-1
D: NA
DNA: TGTGCCAGCAGCGATATAGGTGCTTCGAGGCAGTTCTTC
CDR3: CASSDIGASRQFF

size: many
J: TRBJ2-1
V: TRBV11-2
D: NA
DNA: TGTGCCAGCAGCTTACGCGGGGACAGCTCCTACAATGAGCAGTTCTTC
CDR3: CASSLRGDSSYNEQFF

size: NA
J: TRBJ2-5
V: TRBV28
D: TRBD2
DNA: TGTGCCAGCAGCAAGGTGTGGGGGGGACTAGCGGGAAGAGATGAGACCCAGTACTTC
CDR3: CASSKVWGGLAGRDETQYF

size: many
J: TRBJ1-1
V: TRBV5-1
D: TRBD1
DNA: TGCGCCAGCAGCCCAAGGACAGGGTATGGATCTGAAGCTTTCTTT
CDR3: CASSPRTGYGSEAFF

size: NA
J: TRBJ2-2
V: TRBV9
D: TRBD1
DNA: TGTGCCAGCAGCGCGACAGGGGGCGCGAACACCGGGGAGCTGTTTTTT
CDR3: CASSATGGANTGELFF

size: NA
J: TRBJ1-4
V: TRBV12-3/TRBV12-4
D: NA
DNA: TGTGCCAGCAGTTCCGGGGGCGCGGCTAATGAAAAACTGTTTTTT
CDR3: CASSSGGAANEKLFF

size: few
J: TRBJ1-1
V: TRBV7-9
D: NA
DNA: TGTGCCAGCAGCTTAGTTCTGGGAGGGAGCACTGAAGCTTTCTTT
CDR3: CASSLVLGGSTEAFF

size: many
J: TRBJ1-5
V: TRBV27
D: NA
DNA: TGTGCCAGCAGTTTATGGGGAGAACGGGGCCCCCAGCCCCAGCATTTT
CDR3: CASSLWGERGPQPQHF

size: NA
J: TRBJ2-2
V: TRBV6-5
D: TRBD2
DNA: TGTGCCAGCAGGATAGCGGGAGCCAACACCGGGGAGCTGTTTTTT
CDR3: CASRIAGANTGELFF

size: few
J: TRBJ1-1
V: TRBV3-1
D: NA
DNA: TGTGCCAGCAGCCAACGGGGGATCACTGAAGCTTTCTTT
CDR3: CASSQRGITEAFF

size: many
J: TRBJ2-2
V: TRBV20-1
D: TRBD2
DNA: TGCAGTGCTAGAGGGACTAGCGGAGGGGGCCAGACGGCCGGGGAGCTGTTTTTT
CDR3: CSARGTSGGGQTAGELFF

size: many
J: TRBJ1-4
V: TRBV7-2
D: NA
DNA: TGTGCCAGCAGCCCAACTAGTGGGGAAAAACTGTTTTTT
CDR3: CASSPTSGEKLFF

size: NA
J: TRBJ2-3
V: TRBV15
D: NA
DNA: TGTGCCACCAGCAGAGTCCCGGGGGACGTCACAGATACGCAGTATTTT
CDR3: CATSRVPGDVTDTQYF